The rows below give T cell receptor beta chains drawn from one sample of a study of T cell changes during pregnancy in multiple sclerosis. TCRdb's table, derived via immunoSEQ multiplex PCR, lists solely in-frame clones and lacks some. The data contain about 40,000 clones, around 92% of them singletons. The sequences come from CD8+ T cells from peripheral blood mononuclear cells, collected in the third trimester of pregnancy. The receptors come from a female donor with multiple sclerosis, enrolled in a pregnancy study. CDR3s include the opening cysteine and the closing phenylalanine or tryptophan. A D gene is named only where the DNA matches it firmly. Rows give clone size only sometimes, using once, few, many, or a class for an expanded clone.

size,J,D,V,DNA,CDR3
.,TRBJ1-2,.,TRBV9,TGTGCCAGCAACATTCGGGGAACCGACAATGGCTACACCTTC,CASNIRGTDNGYTF
.,TRBJ2-3,.,TRBV28,TGTGCCAGCACGTGGGGGAATACAGGGTACACAGATACGCAGTATTTT,CASTWGNTGYTDTQYF
.,TRBJ1-1,.,TRBV6-5,TGTGCCAGCTATAAGAACACTGAAGCTTTCTTT,CASYKNTEAFF
once,TRBJ2-5,TRBD1,TRBV2,TGTGCCAGCAGGGGGACAGGGTTATGGCAAGAGACCCAGTACTTC,CASRGTGLWQETQYF
once,TRBJ1-1,.,TRBV11-2,TGTGCCAGCAGGGCTAGTGGGCGGGACACTGAAGCTTTCTTT,CASRASGRDTEAFF
once,TRBJ2-2,TRBD2,TRBV19,TGTGCCAGTAGTATACCTCAACTAGCGGGGAACGGGGAGCTGTTTTTT,CASSIPQLAGNGELFF
.,TRBJ2-1,.,TRBV15,TGTGCCACCAGCAGGCAAGCCACAGGGTTTCTGAGTGAGCAGTTCTTC,CATSRQATGFLSEQFF
.,TRBJ2-7,TRBD1,TRBV5-5,TGTGCCAGCAGCCACGCCACAGGGGGTGACTCCTACGAGCAGTACTTC,CASSHATGGDSYEQYF
.,TRBJ1-1,.,TRBV5-6,TGTGCCAGCAGCTGGGGATGGACATCGGTGACTGAAGCTTTCTTT,CASSWGWTSVTEAFF
.,TRBJ2-3,TRBD2,TRBV15,TGTGCCACCAGCAGAGATGGGGCCGGGGGGGAAGCAGATACGCAGTATTTT,CATSRDGAGGEADTQYF
.,TRBJ1-2,.,TRBV5-6,TGTGCCAGCAGCGAAACAGTGGTTAACTATGGCTACACCTTC,CASSETVVNYGYTF
.,TRBJ2-7,TRBD1,TRBV15,TGTGCCACCCTTGGGACAGGCGCCGAGCAGTACTTC,CATLGTGAEQYF
.,TRBJ1-5,.,TRBV27,TGTGCCAGCAGTTTATCGGCCGGGATATTCAATCAGCCCCAGCATTTT,CASSLSAGIFNQPQHF